Following are 20 T cell receptor beta chains from one sample sequenced in a study of T cell responses to AZD1222 COVID-19 vaccine. The repertoire was sequenced with immunoSEQ multiplex PCR; TCRdb's copy has only in-frame clones and lacks some. The repertoire has roughly 140,000 clones, around 90% of them found once; the top ten carry about 3%. Specimen: peripheral blood, collected on day 0 of MenACWY control vaccination. All receptors derive from an adult in good health.

J is TRBJ1-5 and V is TRBV6-1; no definite D call. This CDR3 contains 14 residues. Germline values: CDR1 MNHNS, CDR2 SASEGT. Between the trimmed V and J ends, which lost 1 base and 7 bases, there was a span of 11 bases. CDR3 region: CASSEGGGKQPQHF. In DNA form, the CDR3 reads TGTGCCAGCAGTGAAGGAGGAGGGAAACAGCCCCAGCATTTT.

The V and J genes are TRBV4-1 and TRBJ1-1, with D maybe TRBD1 (5 bases). V lost 3 bases to trimming and J lost 5 bases, with 16 bases between them. CDR3 length equals 15 residues. Germline values: CDR1 MGHRA, CDR2 YSYEKL. The CDR3 coding sequence is TGCGCCAGCAGCCACCCTCAGGGAGGGAGGACTGAAGCTTTCTTT. Translation: CASSHPQGGRTEAFF.

The chain links TRBV29-1 to TRBJ2-7; 7 bases agree with TRBD1. V lost 6 bases, J lost 4 bases, and 9 bases stayed unmatched. In germline, CDR1 is SQVTM, CDR2 ANQGSEA. The CDR3 extends over 13 amino acids. CDR3 residues: CSVDTGTAYEQYF. Here the CDR3 DNA reads TGCAGCGTAGACACCGGGACAGCTTACGAGCAGTACTTC.

V and J are TRBV12-5 and TRBJ1-2; no clear D gene. In germline, CDR1 is LGHNT, CDR2 FRNRAP. The CDR3 runs 13 residues. Trimming shortened V by 1 base and J by 4 bases, and 7 bases separated the two germline ends. CDR3 in DNA: TGTGCTAGTGGTTTGGAAGGGTCCTATGGCTACACCTTC. Its translation: CASGLEGSYGYTF.

The V and J genes are TRBV11-2 and TRBJ2-5; 10 bases are shared with TRBD2. Germline loops: CDR1 SGHAT, CDR2 FQNNGV. There are 17 residues in the CDR3. With V trimmed by 3 bases and J by 5 bases, 12 bases remained unmatched. CDR3 amino acids: CASSLGEASGRGETQYF. For the CDR3, the DNA is TGTGCCAGCAGCTTGGGAGAAGCTAGCGGGAGAGGGGAGACCCAGTACTTC.

The chain is built from TRBV21-1 and TRBJ2-4; the table's D call of TRBD1 was not tested on the DNA. TRBV21-1 is a pseudogene. The CDR3 has 16 amino acids. CDR3 in DNA: TGTGCCAGCAGCAACAGGGGACAGGGTTCCGGAGACATTCAGTACTTC. Translation gives CASSNRGQGSGDIQYF.

This chain connects TRBV20-1 to TRBJ1-2; D is ambiguous. The CDR3 extends over 13 amino acids. V was cut by 3 bases and J by 2 bases, with 10 bases left in between. Germline CDR1 reads DFQATT; CDR2 reads SNEGSKA (reference sequence). The CDR3 protein is CSASSGINYGYTF. In DNA form, the CDR3 reads TGCAGTGCTAGTTCTGGGATCAACTATGGCTACACCTTC.

V is TRBV18 and J is TRBJ2-3, with a possible D match to TRBD1 (6 bases). Germline loops: CDR1 KGHSH, CDR2 LQKENI. The CDR3 is 20 residues long. Trimming took 2 bases from V and 2 from J, leaving 26 bases between them. The CDR3, as DNA: TGTGCCAGCTCACCAGATCAGGGGAATCGAGGGTTATCTTTCACAGATACGCAGTATTTT. Translation: CASSPDQGNRGLSFTDTQYF.

This clone was detected once. V is TRBV4-1 and J is TRBJ2-2; D might be TRBD2 (6 bases). This CDR3 is 15 amino acids long. Germline-derived CDR1 and CDR2 are MGHRA and YSYEKL. V was trimmed by 3 bases and J by 7 bases, leaving 15 bases between them. The CDR3 sequence is CASSQAPGDFGELFF. CDR3 coding DNA: TGCGCCAGCAGCCAGGCCCCGGGAGATTTCGGGGAGCTGTTTTTT.

This CDR3 reads CASSTFRALSSYNEQFF. CDR3 sequence (DNA): TGTGCCAGCAGCACATTCAGAGCCCTAAGCTCCTACAATGAGCAGTTCTTC. The chain joins TRBV6-2 or TRBV6-3 to TRBJ2-1; no firm D call. Germline CDR1 and CDR2: MNHEY and SVGEGT. The V end was cut by 6 bases, the J end by 0 bases, with 18 bases between. CDR3 size: 17 residues.

V and J are TRBV7-2 and TRBJ2-5; D tentatively fits TRBD1 or TRBD2 (6 bases each). Looked up from germline, CDR1 is SGHTA and CDR2 is FQGNSA. V dropped 5 bases and J dropped 7 bases, with 14 bases sitting between them. There are 13 residues in the CDR3. The CDR3 here is CASSGLKGGTQYF. The CDR3 DNA reads TGTGCCAGCAGCGGACTAAAGGGGGGGACCCAGTACTTC.

The CDR3 is CAAGREATYEQYF. CDR3 sequence (DNA): TGTGCCGCCGGACGGGAGGCCACCTACGAGCAGTACTTC. The J gene is TRBJ2-7, the V gene TRBV6-5; 7 bases agree with TRBD2. The CDR3 is 13 residues long. CDR1 is MNHEY, CDR2 SVGAGI, per germline. V shed 11 bases and J 2 bases; nucleotides not matched to a gene: 9.

The CDR3 spells CASNPDSLNTEAFF. Written as DNA, the CDR3 is TGTGCCAGCAACCCGGACAGTCTTAACACTGAAGCTTTCTTT. The chain uses TRBV6-2 or TRBV6-3 and TRBJ1-1; TRBD1 is a possible D gene (6 bases). The germline V gene has CDR1 MNHEY and CDR2 SVGEGT. The V end lost 7 bases, the J end lost 2 bases, and 14 bases lay between the germline ends. The CDR3 runs to 14 residues.

V and J are TRBV3-1 (or the pseudogene TRBV3-2) and TRBJ1-2, with 9 bases identical to TRBD1. The CDR3 is 16 residues long. J was trimmed by 5 bases and V by 2 bases; bases with no gene match: 9. Germline CDR1 reads LGHDT; CDR2 reads YNNKEL (reference sequence). CDR3 bases: TGTGCCAGCAGCCAAAGAGCGGGACAGGGTATATATGGCTACACCTTC. This gives the protein CASSQRAGQGIYGYTF.

The J gene is TRBJ1-4, the V gene TRBV5-4; D is perhaps TRBD1 (5 bases). Between the trimmed V and J ends, which lost 4 bases and 3 bases, there was a span of 10 bases. The germline gives CDR1 SGHNT, CDR2 YYREEE (reference sequence). This CDR3 contains 14 residues. This CDR3 is CASSLQGPNEKLFF. In DNA, the CDR3 is TGTGCCAGCAGCCTCCAGGGACCTAATGAAAAACTGTTTTTT.

The rearrangement uses TRBV6-5 and TRBJ2-7; D is unresolved. The CDR3 totals 13 residues. CDR1 and CDR2 (germline): MNHEY, SVGAGI. V was clipped by 6 bases and J by 6 bases, with 15 bases between them. The CDR3 region has the DNA TGTGCCAGCAGCCTCGGGCCCTCGGGCGAGCAGTACTTC. This gives the protein CASSLGPSGEQYF.

The chain recombines TRBV5-6 with TRBJ2-2; D is unclear. The ends were cut back, 1 base at V and 4 bases at J, with 5 bases in the middle. The CDR3 contains 13 residues. Germline V gives CDR1 SGHDT, CDR2 YYEEEE. DNA of the CDR3: TGTGCCAGCAGCTTGTTAGGCACCGGGGAGCTGTTTTTT. Protein product: CASSLLGTGELFF.

V is TRBV25-1 and J is TRBJ1-2, with TRBD1 matching over 7 bases. The CDR3 loop spans 14 amino acids. Unmatched junction bases numbered 8, after V lost 7 bases and J lost 3 bases. CDR1 and CDR2 from the germline V gene are MGHDK and SYGVNS. CDR3 nucleotides: TGTGCCAGCAAGCCGACGGGACAGTACTATGGCTACACCTTC. It encodes CASKPTGQYYGYTF.

The CDR3 coding sequence is TGTGCCAGCAGCTTGGGAAGGACTTCTGGAAACACCATATATTTT. It encodes CASSLGRTSGNTIYF. The V and J genes are TRBV7-8 and TRBJ1-3; D uncertain. There are 15 residues in the CDR3. From germline, CDR1 is SGHVS and CDR2 FQNEAQ. The V and J ends lost 3 bases and 1 base respectively, with 10 bases between them.

The rearrangement uses TRBV7-2 and TRBJ2-7; 10 positions match TRBD2. The CDR3 sequence is 16 residues long. Germline-derived CDR1 and CDR2 are SGHTA and FQGNSA. Trimming at V came to 5 bases and at J to 4 bases, leaving 11 bases not matched to a gene. The CDR3 DNA is TGTGCCAGCAGCGACGGATCTAGCGGGAGACGGTACGAGCAGTACTTC. Its protein product is CASSDGSSGRRYEQYF. Based on the CDR3 plus reference TRBV7-2 and TRBJ2-7, the full variable domain is GAGVSQSPSNKVTEKGKDVELRCDPISGHTALYWYRQSLGQGLEFLIYFQGNSAPDKSGLPSDRFSAERTGGSVSTLTIQRTQQEDSAVYLCASSDGSSGRRYEQYFGPGTRLTVT.